Listed here is a single T cell receptor beta chain. No antigen is known for it. Cell sorting via CD45RO/CCR7/CD25/CD127/CD95/CD27 was performed to obtain CD4+ naive, central memory, regulatory and stem cell-like memory cells. This record belongs to a study of beta chain features in type 1 diabetes. About the research overall: Sorted cells, roughly 100,000,000 in number, were examined across all samples. Study results and limitations: A closer apparent resemblance between naive, central memory and Treg TCRB repertoires was seen in patients than in healthy donors. Shortening that was moderate but significant affected the TCRB CDR3s of Type 1 diabetes patients in all four CD4+ subsets. Reduced insertions and increased deletions marked VDJ junctions in type 1 diabetes patients.

Since all of the isolated RNA was reverse transcribed, expressed TCRB transcripts were what got sequenced. Profiling relied on immunoSEQ multiplex PCR, and the TCRdb table lists in-frame clones only, not all of them. The sample holds around 280,000 clones, 15% seen once. This clonotype was obtained from a man aged 18 to 29 with type 1 diabetes. Sequenced input: naive CD4+ T cells from blood.

CDR3 loop: CASSLVAGVWNEQFF. The CDR3 coding sequence is TGTGCCAGCAGCTTAGTAGCGGGAGTCTGGAATGAGCAGTTCTTC. V and J are TRBV7-2 and TRBJ2-1, with TRBD2 identical over 9 bases. The CDR3 runs 15 residues. Germline CDR1 is SGHTA and CDR2 is FQGNSA. V shed 1 base, J shed 7 bases, and the junction held 5 bases outside the gene matches. The entire variable domain, with the rest obtained from reference TRBV7-2 and TRBJ2-1, is as follows: GAGVSQSPSNKVTEKGKDVELRCDPISGHTALYWYRQSLGQGLEFLIYFQGNSAPDKSGLPSDRFSAERTGGSVSTLTIQRTQQEDSAVYLCASSLVAGVWNEQFFGPGTRLTVL.